The clone carrying this T cell receptor beta chain has a handful of counts. The sample originates from a study of blood T cell repertoires in COVID-19. Generated by immunoSEQ multiplex PCR, the TCRdb table keeps only in-frame clones and is missing some. The repertoire holds 20,000 to 25,000 clones, roughly nine tenths seen once, with 20% to 30% in the top ten. The sequencing input was peripheral blood. The TCR originated in a human donor with active COVID-19. The donor label of this sample is uncertain.

The DNA for the CDR3 is TGTGCCAGCAGTCTGCCCCGCAGGGTTGTTGGCAAAAACATTCAGTACTTC. Translation gives CASSLPRRVVGKNIQYF. The V call is TRBV28, the J call TRBJ2-4, with a weak D call TRBD1 (5 bases). The CDR3 runs 17 residues. CDR1 and CDR2 (germline): MDHEN, SYDVKM. V was pared by 5 bases and J by 3 bases, with 20 bases between.